This T cell receptor (beta chain) was profiled in a study of cytomegalovirus exposure and HLA in healthy donors. Study-wide context: There were some 380 genotyped donors. Of these, 75% to 90% fell in the genetic ancestry cluster associated with self-reported Caucasian donors.

Overall study results and limits: Sequencing likely produced, as an artifact, a cluster of highly shared sequence variants. A later analysis linked a missense variant in DCLRE1C to the trimming of TCR beta V and J genes. It was fewer than 200 TCR beta chains that were listed as cytomegalovirus-associated.

Trimming took 1 base from V and 0 from J, leaving 9 bases between them. The CDR3 runs 15 residues. Germline V gives CDR1 SGHVS, CDR2 FQNEAQ. The PCR had 60 Vbeta and 13 Jbeta primers. TCRdb keeps only in-frame clones here, not all; method: immunoSEQ multiplex PCR. The sample holds 75,000 to 100,000 clones, 55% to 80% seen once. Only a few counts were recorded for this clone. Its antigen is currently unknown. This clonotype originated in a female donor in good health and CMV-seronegative. The sample taken for sequencing was PBMCs. The V and J genes are TRBV7-8 and TRBJ1-1, with a possible D match to TRBD1 (5 bases). The CDR3 is CASSLGGRVNTEAFF. The DNA for the CDR3 is TGTGCCAGCAGCTTAGGGGGGAGGGTGAACACTGAAGCTTTCTTT.